The rows below give T cell receptor beta chains drawn from one sample of a study of CD8 T cells in ankylosing spondylitis. One entry per CDR3 protein, called by TCRdb with MiXCR from the 5' RACE reads. Of some 180,000 distinct CDR3 sequences listed, roughly 18% were seen once; the top ten hold 4.3%. The sequenced material came from blood, either unsorted or a sorted T cell fraction (not recorded which). The receptors derive from a male donor between 5 and 35 years old with ankylosing spondylitis or in good health (not recorded which). CDR3s leave out the opening cysteine and the closing phenylalanine or tryptophan.

TRBJ1-1 TRBV12-3/TRBV12-4 ASSPDTEAF
TRBJ2-4 TRBV20-1 SAREGGPKNIQY
TRBJ1-2 TRBV12-3/TRBV12-4 ASGSDGNYGYT
TRBJ2-2 TRBV7-2 ASQGGNTGELF
TRBJ2-7 TRBV3-1 ASSPGTGGFYEQY
TRBJ2-1 TRBV29-1 SVDGEVNEQF
TRBJ1-2 TRBV6-5 ASSYGRDGGYT
TRBJ1-1 TRBV6-1 ASSWGTMGTEAF
TRBJ2-3 TRBV12-3/TRBV12-4 ASSVDRVGTDTQY
TRBJ2-3 TRBV6-2/TRBV6-3 ASIGLAGGTDTQY
TRBJ2-1 TRBV11-3 ASSSAVGGKQF
TRBJ2-7 TRBV20-1 SASTTWANRRYEQY
TRBJ2-1 TRBV9 ASSLGQVYGEQF
TRBJ2-3 TRBV10-3 AISESAIEAAHTDTQY
TRBJ2-3 TRBV20-1 SARISGRAGGTQY
TRBJ1-5 TRBV30 AWSTKRQLNQPQH
TRBJ2-1 TRBV7-9 ASSFTFGLAGGNEQF
TRBJ2-3 TRBV7-9 ASSPDTTVPDTQY
TRBJ2-1 TRBV27 ASGFMVHEQF
TRBJ2-1 TRBV28 ASPPSGAYNEQF
TRBJ1-5 TRBV19 ASSIFLFRRAGSQPQH
TRBJ2-1 TRBV29-1 SVDLARGYNEQF
TRBJ2-6 TRBV5-1 ASSLEGAVSGANVLT
TRBJ2-7 TRBV6-1 ASLAGVYEQY
TRBJ2-3 TRBV18 ASSPLGTGQNTQY
TRBJ2-1 TRBV6-1 ASSDRKGYNEQF
TRBJ2-3 TRBV20-1 SVTTGGPRDTQY
TRBJ1-5 TRBV7-2 ASSWGTANQPQH